The 30 T cell receptor beta chains listed next were all sequenced from one sample in a study of radiotherapy plus CTLA-4 blockade in lung cancer. Libraries were prepared by immunoSEQ multiplex PCR; TCRdb keeps only in-frame clonotypes and omits some of them. The sample carries around 40,000 clones, 70% to 80% recorded once. Sequencing was performed on peripheral blood, taken from a patient treated with radiotherapy plus ipilimumab. These receptors originate from a human donor with non-small cell lung cancer who had stable disease on radiotherapy plus ipilimumab.

J is TRBJ1-5 and V is TRBV7-8; 8 nucleotides match TRBD1. Germline loops: CDR1 SGHVS, CDR2 FQNEAQ. J gave up 9 bases and V 6 bases, and 13 bases lay outside the gene matches. The CDR3 totals 15 residues. This CDR3 is CASRAGRGLFGPQHF. As DNA, the CDR3 is TGTGCCAGCAGAGCCGGCAGGGGGCTCTTCGGGCCCCAGCATTTT.

This clone came up once. The chain is built from TRBV29-1 and TRBJ1-4, with TRBD1 matching over 8 bases. Per germline, CDR1 SQVTM and CDR2 ANQGSEA. This CDR3 has 16 amino acids. V was pared by 0 bases and J by 8 bases, with 11 bases of the junction left unmatched. The CDR3 DNA is TGCAGCGTTGAAGATCCTACCGGGACAGGAGGCGAAAAACTGTTTTTT. Protein product: CSVEDPTGTGGEKLFF.

CDR3 protein: CASSLTGFAGELFF. DNA for the CDR3: TGTGCCAGCAGTCTAACAGGATTCGCCGGGGAGCTGTTTTTT. The rearrangement joins TRBV14 to TRBJ2-2; D may be TRBD1 (5 bases). This CDR3 is built from 14 residues. V gave up 6 bases and J gave up 6 bases, with 14 bases separating them. Germline V lookup: CDR1 SGHDN, CDR2 FVKESK.

The chain combines TRBV11-1 with TRBJ1-2, with a tentative D call TRBD1 (5 bases). Per the germline V gene, CDR1 is SGHAT and CDR2 is FQDESV (reference sequence). V was clipped by 8 bases and J by 8 bases, with 24 bases between them. The CDR3 extends over 15 amino acids. The CDR3 sequence is CASSRGFSGEGGYTF. CDR3 sequence (DNA): TGTGCCAGCTCACGAGGGTTCTCGGGGGAAGGCGGCTACACCTTC.

The chain uses TRBV27 and TRBJ1-6; TRBD1 is a possible D gene (6 bases). This CDR3 region has 18 residues. Deletions cut 0 bases from V and 7 bases from J, with 19 bases between. Germline V gene data show CDR1 as MNHEY and CDR2 as SMNVEV (reference sequence). CDR3 DNA sequence: TGTGCCAGCAGTTTATCGATCCGTTGGGGGCGCGAGAATTCACCCCTCCACTTT. Protein product: CASSLSIRWGRENSPLHF.

There are a few counts of this clone. The chain joins TRBV4-1 to TRBJ1-1; TRBD1 matches 7 bases. The V gene end was trimmed by 2 bases and the J gene end by 3 bases; junction bases not matched to a gene: 9. The germline V gene has CDR1 MGHRA and CDR2 YSYEKL. This CDR3 contains 16 residues. The CDR3 region has the DNA TGCGCCAGCAGCCAACCTGGGCTGGGACAGTACACTGAAGCTTTCTTT. Protein product: CASSQPGLGQYTEAFF.

This clone appeared a few times. The chain carries TRBV5-6 and TRBJ2-5; D is undetermined. Germline V gene data show CDR1 as SGHDT and CDR2 as YYEEEE. Trimming left V 2 bases short and J 4 bases short, with 6 bases between. The CDR3 loop spans 12 amino acids. The CDR3 region is CASSFGRETQYF. The CDR3 DNA sequence: TGTGCCAGCAGCTTTGGCAGAGAGACCCAGTACTTC.

The gene calls are TRBV7-2 and TRBJ2-7; 8 nucleotides align to TRBD2. The V segment lost 0 bases and the J segment 3 bases; nucleotides outside the gene matches: 7. CDR3 size: 16 residues. CDR1 SGHTA and CDR2 FQGNSA come from the germline V gene. CDR3 sequence (DNA): TGTGCCAGCAGCTTAGCCCCTCCCACTAGCGGCTACGAGCAGTACTTC. Translated, it gives CASSLAPPTSGYEQYF. The variable domain in full, with the rest retrieved from reference TRBV7-2 and TRBJ2-7, is GAGVSQSPSNKVTEKGKDVELRCDPISGHTALYWYRQSLGQGLEFLIYFQGNSAPDKSGLPSDRFSAERTGGSVSTLTIQRTQQEDSAVYLCASSLAPPTSGYEQYFGPGTRLTVT.

The J gene is TRBJ2-5, the V gene TRBV4-2, with D possibly being TRBD2 (6 bases). This CDR3 spans 16 amino acids. Trimming left V 0 bases short and J 6 bases short, with 17 bases between. Germline CDR1 and CDR2: LGHNA and YNFKEQ. CDR3 DNA sequence: TGTGCCAGCAGCCAAGAGGGAGGACTCCCTTTCCAGACCCAGTACTTC. Its translation is CASSQEGGLPFQTQYF.

Written as DNA, the CDR3 is TGTGCCAGCTCACCGCCCACTAGCGGGGGGGCCCGTGAGCAGTTCTTC. It is translated as CASSPPTSGGAREQFF. The genes are TRBV18 and TRBJ2-1; 13 nucleotides match TRBD2. This CDR3 region has 16 residues. Germline V lookup: CDR1 KGHSH, CDR2 LQKENI. V dropped 3 bases and J dropped 9; count of bases not matched to a gene: 8.

The chain has TRBV14 and TRBJ2-1, with TRBD2 matching over 9 bases. Germline V lookup: CDR1 SGHDN, CDR2 FVKESK. V was pared by 5 bases and J by 3 bases, with 5 bases of the junction left unmatched. The CDR3 sequence is 15 residues long. The CDR3 sequence: CASSTAGGFYNEQFF. CDR3 sequence (DNA): TGTGCCAGCAGCACAGCGGGGGGTTTCTACAATGAGCAGTTCTTC. The full variable domain, its missing parts supplied by reference TRBV14 and TRBJ2-1, is EAGVTQFPSHSVIEKGQTVTLRCDPISGHDNLYWYRRVMGKEIKFLLHFVKESKQDESGMPNNRFLAERTGGTYSTLKVQPAELEDSGVYFCASSTAGGFYNEQFFGPGTRLTVL.

V and J are TRBV18 and TRBJ1-6; 8 bases are shared with TRBD1. The CDR3 is 15 residues long. The J segment lost 8 bases and the V segment lost 4 bases, leaving 7 bases of the junction unmatched. Germline V lookup: CDR1 KGHSH, CDR2 LQKENI. In DNA form, the CDR3 reads TGTGCCAGCTCACTCCTGACAGGGGCGGATTCACCCCTCCACTTT. Its protein product is CASSLLTGADSPLHF.

The V call is TRBV5-4, the J call TRBJ1-6; 9 bases align to TRBD1. The V segment lost 4 bases and the J segment 1 base; nucleotides outside the gene matches: 3. CDR3 length equals 16 residues. Per germline, CDR1 SGHNT and CDR2 YYREEE (reference sequence). The DNA for the CDR3 is TGTGCCAGCAGCAGCGGACAGGGGTCCTATAATTCACCCCTCCACTTT. Translated: CASSSGQGSYNSPLHF.

The V call is TRBV5-4, the J call TRBJ1-4; tentatively, D is TRBD1 (6 bases). Germline-derived CDR1 and CDR2 are SGHNT and YYREEE (reference sequence). This CDR3 comprises 14 residues. The germline V and J ends were trimmed by 5 bases and 8 bases, with 16 bases remaining between them. The CDR3 nucleotides are TGTGCCAGCAGTCAGAATCTACAGGGAGAAAAACTGTTTTTT. This codes for CASSQNLQGEKLFF.

This rearrangement joins TRBV11-2 to TRBJ2-3, with 8 bases lining up with TRBD2. This CDR3 is 15 amino acids long. After removal of 5 bases from V and 2 bases from J, the junction contained 6 bases not matched to a gene. The germline gives CDR1 SGHAT, CDR2 FQNNGV. CDR3 sequence: CASSRRGATTDTQYF. CDR3 sequence (DNA): TGTGCCAGCAGCCGGCGGGGGGCGACCACAGATACGCAGTATTTT.

The chain uses TRBV7-6 and TRBJ2-5; the match to TRBD1 covers 8 bases. With V trimmed by 1 base and J by 1 base, 2 bases remained unmatched. This CDR3 has 15 residues. From germline, CDR1 is SGHVS and CDR2 FNYEAQ. CDR3 loop: CASSLEDRAQETQYF. The CDR3 DNA is TGTGCCAGCAGCTTAGAGGACAGGGCCCAAGAGACCCAGTACTTC.

This clone was observed a few times. V gene TRBV7-9 combines with J gene TRBJ2-5; 11 bases fit TRBD2. The J segment lost 4 bases and the V segment lost 4 bases, leaving 8 bases of the junction unmatched. Germline V gene sequence: CDR1 SEHNR, CDR2 FQNEAQ (reference sequence). The CDR3 is made up of 16 amino acids. CDR3 nucleotide sequence: TGTGCCAGCAGCTACGGTCCGGGACTAGCGGTAGAGACCCAGTACTTC. Translated: CASSYGPGLAVETQYF.

The chain has TRBV6-1 and TRBJ2-7; D is perhaps TRBD1 (6 bases). CDR1 is MNHNS and CDR2 is SASEGT in the germline V gene. Trimming took 4 bases from V and 3 from J, leaving 10 bases between them. The CDR3 runs 13 residues. The CDR3 here is CASSVTGDYEQYF. The DNA for the CDR3 is TGTGCCAGCAGTGTGACAGGAGACTACGAGCAGTACTTC.

The count of this clone is one. The DNA for the CDR3 is TGTGCCAGCAGCCCCCGAGTGACCGGGGAGCTGTTTTTT. This sequence encodes CASSPRVTGELFF. This chain joins TRBV14 and TRBJ2-2; D not certain. The V and J ends lost 4 bases and 5 bases respectively, with 8 bases between them. The V gene's germline CDR1 is SGHDN and CDR2 FVKESK. The CDR3 spans 13 residues.

This clone was found once. CDR3 sequence: CASSHRGGVEETQYF. The CDR3, as DNA: TGCGCCAGCTCCCACAGGGGGGGAGTTGAAGAGACCCAGTACTTC. The chain has TRBV5-1 and TRBJ2-5; a possible D gene is TRBD1 (8 bases). From germline, CDR1 is SGHRS and CDR2 YFSETQ. V was trimmed by 7 bases and J by 3 bases, leaving 19 bases between them. The CDR3 totals 15 residues.

To note about this clone: This sample includes further DNA sequences coding for the same CDR3. V is TRBV6-1 and J is TRBJ2-7, with 8 bases aligning to TRBD1. The junction had 7 bases not matched to a gene; V was cut back by 5 bases and J by 4 bases. CDR1 and CDR2 (germline): MNHNS, SASEGT. The CDR3 consists of 14 residues. The CDR3: CASSRDRSGYEQYF. The CDR3 DNA is TGTGCCAGCAGTCGGGACAGGTCCGGATACGAGCAGTACTTC.

This rearrangement joins TRBV29-1 to TRBJ1-2, with 9 bases aligning to TRBD1. V shed 1 base and J 8 bases; nucleotides not matched to a gene: 2. Germline V gene data show CDR1 as SQVTM and CDR2 as ANQGSEA. This CDR3 spans 12 amino acids. The chain's CDR3 is CSVEGDRDGYTF. In DNA, the CDR3 is TGCAGCGTTGAAGGGGACAGGGACGGCTACACCTTC.

The rearrangement links TRBV6-1 to TRBJ1-2; D perhaps matches TRBD1 (5 bases). This CDR3 spans 14 amino acids. V shed 5 bases and J shed 7 bases, with 17 bases lying between them. Germline CDR1 and CDR2: MNHNS and SASEGT. The CDR3 DNA is TGTGCCAGCAGTACCGGTGGGGTAGGGGTTGGCTACACCTTC. It is translated as CASSTGGVGVGYTF.

In this sample, this clone turned up a few times. The chain uses TRBV5-1 and TRBJ1-1, with D perhaps matching TRBD1 (5 bases). The germline gives CDR1 SGHRS, CDR2 YFSETQ. This CDR3 comprises 14 residues. Trimming removed 3 bases from V and 2 bases from J, with 11 bases in between. This chain's CDR3 is CASSYGHQNTEAFF. Here the CDR3 DNA reads TGCGCCAGCAGCTATGGACACCAAAACACTGAAGCTTTCTTT.

V usage is TRBV18 and J usage is TRBJ2-5; perhaps TRBD1 as D (5 bases). The CDR3 consists of 13 residues. V was cut by 5 bases and J by 5 bases, with 12 bases left in between. Germline V gene sequence: CDR1 KGHSH, CDR2 LQKENI. As DNA, the CDR3 is TGTGCCAGCTCAGCCCAGGGTTGGGAGACCCAGTACTTC. Translating it yields CASSAQGWETQYF.

This clone appeared many times. V is TRBV6-5 and J is TRBJ2-3, with D unclear. Germline-derived CDR1 and CDR2 are MNHEY and SVGAGI. V lost 4 bases to trimming and J lost 10 bases, with 15 bases between them. This CDR3 has 13 residues. This CDR3 is CASSSDAQLPQYF. Here the CDR3 DNA reads TGTGCCAGCAGTTCCGACGCCCAACTACCGCAGTATTTT.

The rearrangement joins TRBV9 to TRBJ2-1; 11 bases line up with TRBD1. J gave up 4 bases and V 6 bases, and 9 bases lay outside the gene matches. CDR1 SGDLS and CDR2 YYNGEE come from the germline V gene. There are 16 residues in the CDR3. CDR3 loop: CASNTGTGGLYNEQFF. Written as DNA, the CDR3 is TGTGCCAGCAACACTGGGACAGGGGGGCTTTACAATGAGCAGTTCTTC.

This chain joins TRBV9 and TRBJ1-1; TRBD1 might be the D (5 bases). The CDR3 extends over 13 amino acids. V was trimmed by 4 bases and J by 4 bases, leaving 11 bases between them. Per germline, CDR1 SGDLS and CDR2 YYNGEE. CDR3: CASSTGGGTEAFF. As DNA, the CDR3 is TGTGCCAGCAGCACGGGGGGGGGCACTGAAGCTTTCTTT.

The rearrangement links TRBV6-6 to TRBJ1-2, with D possibly being TRBD1 (5 bases). This CDR3 contains 12 residues. The germline CDR1 and CDR2 sequences are MNHNY and SVGAGI (reference sequence). V was shortened by 8 bases and J by 3 bases, with 10 bases between the two germline ends. The CDR3 loop reads CASGLGDYGYTF. The CDR3, as DNA: TGTGCCAGCGGCCTAGGGGACTATGGCTACACCTTC.

This chain joins TRBV11-3 and TRBJ1-1, with 9 bases fitting TRBD1. The CDR3 runs to 14 residues. From germline, CDR1 is SGHNT and CDR2 YENEEA. The ends lost 6 bases at V and 4 bases at J; junction bases unmatched: 6. The CDR3 sequence: CASSWTGVATEAFF. CDR3 coding DNA: TGTGCCAGCAGTTGGACAGGGGTGGCCACTGAAGCTTTCTTT.